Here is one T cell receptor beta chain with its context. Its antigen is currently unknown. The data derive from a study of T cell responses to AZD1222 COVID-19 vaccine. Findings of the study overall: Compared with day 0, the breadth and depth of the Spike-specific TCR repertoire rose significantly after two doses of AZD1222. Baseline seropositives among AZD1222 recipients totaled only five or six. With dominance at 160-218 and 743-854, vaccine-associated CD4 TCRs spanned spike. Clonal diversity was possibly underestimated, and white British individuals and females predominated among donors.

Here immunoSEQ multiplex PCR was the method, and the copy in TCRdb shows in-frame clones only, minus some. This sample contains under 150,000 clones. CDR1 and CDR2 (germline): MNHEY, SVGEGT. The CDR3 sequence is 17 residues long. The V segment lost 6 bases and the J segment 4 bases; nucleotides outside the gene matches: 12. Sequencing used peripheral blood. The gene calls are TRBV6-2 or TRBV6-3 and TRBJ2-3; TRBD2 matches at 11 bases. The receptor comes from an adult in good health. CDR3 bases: TGTGCCAGCAGCCGCATTCTTAGCGGGGGGGCATCAGATACGCAGTATTTT. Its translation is CASSRILSGGASDTQYF.